These T cell receptor beta chains were read from a single sample in a study of T cell responses to AZD1222 COVID-19 vaccine. Some clones are missing from TCRdb's copy, which holds only in-frame ones; the method was immunoSEQ multiplex PCR. The sample lists some 86,000 clones, 80% occurring once. The source was peripheral blood, collected on day 0 of AZD1222 vaccination. These receptors were taken from an adult in good health. CDR3s include the opening cysteine and the closing phenylalanine or tryptophan. The D gene is left open where the match is weak. A clone size is listed for some rows: how often the clone was seen (once, few, many), or a class if it is expanded.

v_call: TRBV12-3/TRBV12-4
clone_size: .
d_call: TRBD1
cdr3_length: 13
j_call: TRBJ1-2
cdr3_aa: CASSRQGAEGYTF
cdr3_nt: TGTGCCAGCAGCAGACAGGGGGCGGAAGGCTACACCTTC

v_call: TRBV15
clone_size: .
d_call: .
cdr3_length: 15
j_call: TRBJ2-7
cdr3_aa: CATSRDDSGTYEQYF
cdr3_nt: TGTGCCACCAGCAGAGATGACTCCGGAACCTACGAGCAGTACTTC

v_call: TRBV3-1/TRBV3-2
clone_size: .
d_call: TRBD1
cdr3_length: 15
j_call: TRBJ2-5
cdr3_aa: CASSLRTGGAETQYF
cdr3_nt: TGTGCCAGCAGCCTTCGGACAGGGGGCGCAGAGACCCAGTACTTC

v_call: TRBV2
clone_size: few
d_call: .
cdr3_length: 12
j_call: TRBJ1-2
cdr3_aa: CASSADIDGYTF
cdr3_nt: TGTGCCAGCAGTGCGGACATTGATGGCTACACCTTC

v_call: TRBV11-2
clone_size: .
d_call: TRBD1
cdr3_length: 15
j_call: TRBJ1-2
cdr3_aa: CASSLNFGTGYGYTF
cdr3_nt: TGTGCCAGCAGCTTAAATTTTGGGACAGGCTATGGCTACACCTTC

v_call: TRBV11-2
clone_size: .
d_call: .
cdr3_length: 17
j_call: TRBJ1-1
cdr3_aa: CASSLVRGRTLNTEAFF
cdr3_nt: TGTGCCAGCAGCTTAGTACGGGGGCGGACCTTGAACACTGAAGCTTTCTTT

v_call: TRBV30
clone_size: .
d_call: .
cdr3_length: 12
j_call: TRBJ1-1
cdr3_aa: CAWSSYQGEAFF
cdr3_nt: TGTGCCTGGAGTTCCTACCAGGGTGAAGCTTTCTTT

v_call: TRBV28
clone_size: .
d_call: TRBD1
cdr3_length: 15
j_call: TRBJ1-5
cdr3_aa: CASIPGQGLNQPQHF
cdr3_nt: TGTGCCAGCATTCCGGGACAGGGCCTTAATCAGCCCCAGCATTTT

v_call: TRBV30
clone_size: .
d_call: .
cdr3_length: 13
j_call: TRBJ1-4
cdr3_aa: CASGGGPNEKLFF
cdr3_nt: TGTGCCTCGGGGGGGGGACCCAACGAAAAACTGTTTTTT

v_call: TRBV5-5
clone_size: .
d_call: TRBD2
cdr3_length: 16
j_call: TRBJ2-7
cdr3_aa: CASSAQFMGGLGEQYF
cdr3_nt: TGTGCCAGCAGCGCCCAATTTATGGGGGGGTTAGGGGAGCAGTACTTC

v_call: TRBV29-1
clone_size: .
d_call: .
cdr3_length: 15
j_call: TRBJ1-1
cdr3_aa: CSVGSSYYMNTEAFF
cdr3_nt: TGCAGCGTTGGCAGTTCTTATTACATGAACACTGAAGCTTTCTTT

v_call: TRBV6-1
clone_size: .
d_call: .
cdr3_length: 14
j_call: TRBJ1-2
cdr3_aa: CASSDWTNFYGYTF
cdr3_nt: TGTGCCAGCAGTGATTGGACAAATTTTTATGGCTACACCTTC

v_call: TRBV5-5
clone_size: .
d_call: .
cdr3_length: 16
j_call: TRBJ1-2
cdr3_aa: CASSPGPRTELYGYTF
cdr3_nt: TGTGCCAGCAGCCCCGGCCCCCGGACGGAGTTATATGGCTACACCTTC

v_call: TRBV19
clone_size: .
d_call: .
cdr3_length: 13
j_call: TRBJ2-2
cdr3_aa: CASSPLYTGELFF
cdr3_nt: TGTGCCAGTAGTCCCCTATACACCGGGGAGCTGTTTTTT

v_call: TRBV5-6
clone_size: .
d_call: TRBD1
cdr3_length: 13
j_call: TRBJ2-1
cdr3_aa: CASSLDRVNEQFF
cdr3_nt: TGTGCCAGCAGCTTAGACAGGGTCAATGAGCAGTTCTTC

v_call: TRBV7-9
clone_size: medium-sized
d_call: .
cdr3_length: 12
j_call: TRBJ1-5
cdr3_aa: CASSLRDQPQHF
cdr3_nt: TGTGCCAGCAGCCTCAGGGATCAGCCCCAGCATTTT

v_call: TRBV11-2
clone_size: few
d_call: .
cdr3_length: 15
j_call: TRBJ2-1
cdr3_aa: CASSVTRGALDEQFF
cdr3_nt: TGTGCCAGCAGCGTAACTAGAGGGGCTCTGGATGAGCAGTTCTTC

v_call: TRBV12-3/TRBV12-4
clone_size: .
d_call: TRBD1
cdr3_length: 13
j_call: TRBJ1-1
cdr3_aa: CASSVRQGTEAFF
cdr3_nt: TGTGCCAGCAGTGTACGACAGGGCACTGAAGCTTTCTTT

v_call: TRBV28
clone_size: .
d_call: .
cdr3_length: 15
j_call: TRBJ1-2
cdr3_aa: CASSGKAKLSYGYTF
cdr3_nt: TGTGCCAGCAGTGGCAAGGCGAAACTTTCGTATGGCTACACCTTC

v_call: TRBV6-5
clone_size: .
d_call: .
cdr3_length: 14
j_call: TRBJ2-2
cdr3_aa: CASESIRGAGELFF
cdr3_nt: TGTGCCAGCGAGAGTATCAGGGGCGCCGGGGAGCTGTTTTTT

v_call: TRBV2
clone_size: once
d_call: TRBD1
cdr3_length: 14
j_call: TRBJ1-5
cdr3_aa: CASSGGGTSQPQHF
cdr3_nt: TGTGCCAGCAGTGGAGGGGGCACCAGTCAGCCCCAGCATTTT

v_call: TRBV28
clone_size: .
d_call: .
cdr3_length: 14
j_call: TRBJ2-1
cdr3_aa: CASSRWGMVNEQFF
cdr3_nt: TGTGCCAGCAGTAGATGGGGGATGGTCAATGAGCAGTTCTTC

v_call: TRBV19
clone_size: .
d_call: .
cdr3_length: 12
j_call: TRBJ2-7
cdr3_aa: CASSISDHEQYF
cdr3_nt: TGTGCCAGTAGTATATCGGACCACGAGCAGTACTTC

v_call: TRBV18
clone_size: .
d_call: .
cdr3_length: 15
j_call: TRBJ1-4
cdr3_aa: CASSPTVTTNEKLFF
cdr3_nt: TGTGCCAGCTCACCGACGGTAACAACTAATGAAAAACTGTTTTTT

v_call: TRBV14
clone_size: .
d_call: .
cdr3_length: 15
j_call: TRBJ2-1
cdr3_aa: CASSQDRRSYNEQFF
cdr3_nt: TGTGCCAGCAGCCAAGACCGCCGATCCTACAATGAGCAGTTCTTC

v_call: TRBV5-1
clone_size: .
d_call: .
cdr3_length: 13
j_call: TRBJ1-2
cdr3_aa: CASSLEGIDGYTF
cdr3_nt: TGCGCCAGCAGCTTGGAAGGCATCGATGGCTACACCTTC

v_call: TRBV3-1/TRBV3-2
clone_size: .
d_call: TRBD1
cdr3_length: 16
j_call: TRBJ1-2
cdr3_aa: CASSQPLNGRQGGYTF
cdr3_nt: TGTGCCAGCTCCCAACCCCTAAACGGGAGACAGGGAGGCTACACCTTC

v_call: TRBV28
clone_size: .
d_call: .
cdr3_length: 13
j_call: TRBJ2-1
cdr3_aa: CASGPYLNNEQFF
cdr3_nt: TGTGCCAGCGGACCTTACTTGAACAATGAGCAGTTCTTC

v_call: TRBV6-2/TRBV6-3
clone_size: once
d_call: TRBD1
cdr3_length: 17
j_call: TRBJ1-1
cdr3_aa: CASSYPYWTGEGTEAFF
cdr3_nt: TGTGCCAGCAGTTACCCATACTGGACAGGGGAGGGCACTGAAGCTTTCTTT

v_call: TRBV6-6
clone_size: once
d_call: .
cdr3_length: 15
j_call: TRBJ2-3
cdr3_aa: CASSYPSGYPDTQYF
cdr3_nt: TGTGCCAGCAGTTACCCGAGCGGGTACCCAGATACGCAGTATTTT

v_call: TRBV11-2
clone_size: .
d_call: .
cdr3_length: 14
j_call: TRBJ2-7
cdr3_aa: CASSPVGGSYEQYF
cdr3_nt: TGTGCCAGCAGCCCAGTTGGCGGTTCCTACGAGCAGTACTTC

v_call: TRBV4-2
clone_size: many
d_call: .
cdr3_length: 17
j_call: TRBJ2-3
cdr3_aa: CASSQESLTTFTDTQYF
cdr3_nt: TGTGCCAGCAGCCAAGAGTCACTCACGACCTTCACAGATACGCAGTATTTT

v_call: TRBV3-1/TRBV3-2
clone_size: .
d_call: .
cdr3_length: 16
j_call: TRBJ1-3
cdr3_aa: CASSQDDRLFGNTIYF
cdr3_nt: TGTGCCAGCAGCCAAGACGACAGGCTCTTTGGAAACACCATATATTTT

v_call: TRBV7-9
clone_size: .
d_call: .
cdr3_length: 13
j_call: TRBJ1-1
cdr3_aa: CASSSKANTEAFF
cdr3_nt: TGTGCCAGCAGCTCTAAGGCGAACACTGAAGCTTTCTTT

v_call: TRBV6-5
clone_size: .
d_call: .
cdr3_length: 15
j_call: TRBJ1-2
cdr3_aa: CASTRFREGNYGYTF
cdr3_nt: TGTGCCAGCACACGCTTTCGGGAGGGGAACTATGGCTACACCTTC

v_call: TRBV6-1
clone_size: .
d_call: .
cdr3_length: 17
j_call: TRBJ1-6
cdr3_aa: CASSERGRVGAGSPLHF
cdr3_nt: TGTGCCAGCAGTGAACGGGGGAGGGTAGGGGCCGGTTCACCCCTCCACTTT

v_call: TRBV2
clone_size: .
d_call: .
cdr3_length: 13
j_call: TRBJ2-7
cdr3_aa: CASILGASYEQYF
cdr3_nt: TGTGCCAGCATTCTGGGAGCATCCTACGAGCAGTACTTC

v_call: TRBV5-6
clone_size: .
d_call: .
cdr3_length: 15
j_call: TRBJ2-2
cdr3_aa: CASSLPGGTTGELFF
cdr3_nt: TGTGCCAGCAGCCTTCCCGGGGGCACAACCGGGGAGCTGTTTTTT

v_call: TRBV19
clone_size: few
d_call: .
cdr3_length: 13
j_call: TRBJ1-1
cdr3_aa: CASSISRRTEAFF
cdr3_nt: TGTGCCAGTAGTATCTCCCGACGGACTGAAGCTTTCTTT

v_call: TRBV9
clone_size: .
d_call: .
cdr3_length: 12
j_call: TRBJ2-1
cdr3_aa: CASSVLGNEQFF
cdr3_nt: TGTGCCAGCAGCGTACTGGGTAATGAGCAGTTCTTC

v_call: TRBV27
clone_size: .
d_call: .
cdr3_length: 15
j_call: TRBJ2-7
cdr3_aa: CASTTRAGAPYEQYF
cdr3_nt: TGTGCCAGCACAACCCGGGCAGGGGCGCCCTACGAGCAGTACTTC

v_call: TRBV6-5
clone_size: few
d_call: TRBD1
cdr3_length: 16
j_call: TRBJ1-3
cdr3_aa: CASSSRTGYSGNTIYF
cdr3_nt: TGTGCCAGCAGTTCCCGGACAGGATACTCTGGAAACACCATATATTTT

v_call: TRBV9
clone_size: .
d_call: .
cdr3_length: 14
j_call: TRBJ2-7
cdr3_aa: CASSVDPGTYEQYF
cdr3_nt: TGTGCCAGCAGCGTAGATCCAGGGACCTACGAGCAGTACTTC

v_call: TRBV20-1
clone_size: .
d_call: .
cdr3_length: 12
j_call: TRBJ1-6
cdr3_aa: CSASKDNSPLHF
cdr3_nt: TGCAGTGCTAGTAAGGATAATTCACCCCTCCACTTT

v_call: TRBV12-3/TRBV12-4
clone_size: .
d_call: .
cdr3_length: 13
j_call: TRBJ1-5
cdr3_aa: CASSWAYNQPQHF
cdr3_nt: TGTGCCAGCAGTTGGGCATACAATCAGCCCCAGCATTTT

v_call: TRBV20-1
clone_size: .
d_call: .
cdr3_length: 14
j_call: TRBJ1-3
cdr3_aa: CSAGDRLAGNTIYF
cdr3_nt: TGCAGTGCTGGTGACAGGCTGGCTGGAAACACCATATATTTT

v_call: TRBV27
clone_size: .
d_call: TRBD1
cdr3_length: 13
j_call: TRBJ1-2
cdr3_aa: CASTRQGGYGYTF
cdr3_nt: TGTGCCAGCACTCGACAGGGAGGCTATGGCTACACCTTC

v_call: TRBV4-1
clone_size: few
d_call: .
cdr3_length: 17
j_call: TRBJ1-3
cdr3_aa: CASSQDPPEISGNTIYF
cdr3_nt: TGCGCCAGCAGCCAAGACCCCCCGGAGATCTCTGGAAACACCATATATTTT

v_call: TRBV6-5
clone_size: .
d_call: .
cdr3_length: 13
j_call: TRBJ2-2
cdr3_aa: CASRDTNTGELFF
cdr3_nt: TGTGCCAGCAGGGACACCAACACCGGGGAGCTGTTTTTT

v_call: TRBV6-5
clone_size: .
d_call: TRBD1
cdr3_length: 13
j_call: TRBJ1-1
cdr3_aa: CASRGQVNTEAFF
cdr3_nt: TGTGCCAGCAGAGGACAGGTGAACACTGAAGCTTTCTTT

v_call: TRBV5-1
clone_size: .
d_call: TRBD1
cdr3_length: 13
j_call: TRBJ1-2
cdr3_aa: CASSPRTGEGYTF
cdr3_nt: TGCGCCAGCAGCCCCCGGACAGGGGAGGGCTACACCTTC

v_call: TRBV18
clone_size: .
d_call: .
cdr3_length: 15
j_call: TRBJ2-3
cdr3_aa: CASSPSGASTDTQYF
cdr3_nt: TGTGCCAGCTCACCTTCGGGGGCCAGCACAGATACGCAGTATTTT

v_call: TRBV6-5
clone_size: .
d_call: TRBD1
cdr3_length: 14
j_call: TRBJ1-1
cdr3_aa: CASSYGQGGTEAFF
cdr3_nt: TGTGCCAGCAGTTACGGACAGGGAGGAACTGAAGCTTTCTTT